This T cell receptor beta chain was sequenced during a study of T cells in Graves' hyperthyroidism and ophthalmopathy. CDR3 length: 15 amino acids. Germline V gives CDR1 SGHTA, CDR2 FQGTGA. Trimming stripped 0 bases from V and 2 bases from J, with 9 bases between. RNA transcripts provided the source from which TCR beta CDR3 regions were amplified. When the TCR CDR3 underwent first-round RT-PCR, the HTBI primer set was used. Each CDR3 protein gets one entry after TCRdb re-called the multiplex PCR reads with MiXCR. In the table there are under 350,000 distinct CDR3 sequences, roughly 23% of which are singletons.

The sequence derives from a woman between 45 and 60 years old with Graves' hyperthyroidism. This chain uses TRBV7-3 with TRBJ2-3; D ambiguous. Sequencing used blood. The CDR3 DNA follows: TGTGCCAGCAGCTTAACTAGGGTAGCCACAGATACGCAGTATTTT. Encoded protein: CASSLTRVATDTQYF.